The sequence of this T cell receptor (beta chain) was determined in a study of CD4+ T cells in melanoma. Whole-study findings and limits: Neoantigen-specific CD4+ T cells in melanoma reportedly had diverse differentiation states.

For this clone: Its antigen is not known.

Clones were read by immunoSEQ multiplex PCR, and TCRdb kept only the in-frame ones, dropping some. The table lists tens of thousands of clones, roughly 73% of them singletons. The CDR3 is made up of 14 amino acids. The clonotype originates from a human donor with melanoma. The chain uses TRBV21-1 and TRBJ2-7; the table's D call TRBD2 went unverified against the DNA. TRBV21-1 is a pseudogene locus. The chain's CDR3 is CASSRAREGHEQYF. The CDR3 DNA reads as TGTGCCAGCAGCAGGGCCAGGGAGGGCCACGAGCAGTACTTC.